Described below is a single TCR beta chain sequence and its context. What it binds is unknown. One entry per CDR3 protein, without DNA, is what TCRdb gives after re-calling the 5' RACE reads. The sample holds 500,000 to 700,000 distinct CDR3 sequences. This specimen belongs to a study of T cells expressing NK-cell markers. At the level of the study: Sorted CD3+CD56+NKG2C+, CD3+CD56+NKG2C- and CD3+CD56-NKG2C+ T cells provided the TCR beta repertoires. General study results and limits: It remained uncertain whether the expanded NKG2C+ T cell clones were specific for HCMV antigens.

The germline V gene has CDR1 SGHTA and CDR2 FQGNSA. The CDR3 has 15 residues. The clonotype comes from a man aged 18 to 29 in good health. The specimen was blood T cells: a sorted CD56 or NKG2C T cell subset, CD4+ or CD8+ T cells, or bulk PBMC T cells (not recorded which). J is TRBJ2-1 and V is TRBV7-2; absent DNA, TCRdb's TRBD1 call cannot be checked. The CDR3 loop reads CASSYRTGTYNEQFF.